The clone carrying this TCR beta chain appeared many times. CDR1 and CDR2 from the germline V gene are SGHDT and YYEEEE. V shed 3 bases and J shed 4 bases, with 6 bases lying between them. This CDR3 region has 12 residues. The entry originates in a study of CD8+CD57+ T cells in acquired aplastic anemia. CDR3 and TCR beta VDJ profiling relied on genomic DNA as the template. In TCRdb, the reads were re-called with MiXCR into one record per CDR3 protein. The sample records around 150,000 distinct CDR3 sequences, approximately 43% being singletons. The sequenced sample was sorted CD4+, CD8+, or CD8+CD57+ T cells (not recorded which) from PBMCs. The chain employs TRBV5-6 and TRBJ2-3; D gene uncertain. The clonotype comes from a human donor in good health. CDR3 protein: CASSSLADTQYF. CDR3 DNA sequence: TGTGCCAGCAGCTCCCTGGCAGATACGCAGTATTTT.